This T cell receptor (beta chain) was retrieved from a study of OX40 agonist ivuxolimab in advanced cancers. On the study more broadly: Patients assigned to dose escalation were diagnosed with hepatocellular carcinoma, melanoma, renal cell or head and neck cancer.

Sampling times: baseline, cycle 4 day 1, cycle 7 day 1. A word on this clone: No antigen is known for it.

Profiling relied on immunoSEQ multiplex PCR, and the TCRdb table lists in-frame clones only, not all of them. The sample includes about 73,000 clones, about 87% of them seen just once. Germline CDR1 and CDR2: MNHEY and SVGAGI. CDR3 length: 14 amino acids. The V end was cut by 5 bases, the J end by 0 bases, with 11 bases between. General study points: The study found that CD8+ T cells averaged more expanded clones than CD4+.

This chain joins TRBV6-5 and TRBJ2-7; D uncertain. The sample here was CD4+ or CD8+ T cells sorted from blood, taken in a trial of the OX40 agonist ivuxolimab. This receptor was identified in an adult with an advanced solid tumor such as melanoma, head and neck, liver or kidney cancer. This chain's CDR3 is CASSLTVNSYEQYF. The CDR3 bases are TGTGCCAGCAGTCTTACAGTGAACTCCTACGAGCAGTACTTC.